The rows below give T cell receptor beta chains drawn from one sample of a study of OX40 agonist ivuxolimab in advanced cancers. TCRdb's copy holds only in-frame clones and misses some; the assay was immunoSEQ multiplex PCR. The sample contains 65,000 to 95,000 clones, around 90% of which appear only once. Specimen: CD4+ or CD8+ T cells sorted from blood, collected in a trial of the OX40 agonist ivuxolimab. Receptors originate from an adult with an advanced solid tumor such as melanoma, head and neck, liver or kidney cancer. CDR3s include the opening cysteine and the closing phenylalanine or tryptophan. A D gene is named only where the DNA matches it firmly. Not all rows give a size; the values are once, few, many and, for expanded clones, a class.

CDR3nt: TGTGCCTGGAGTCCCCTCCGGGACGCCGCCTACAATGAGCAGTTCTTC
CDR3aa: CAWSPLRDAAYNEQFF
j_gene: TRBJ2-1
d_gene: NA
v_gene: TRBV30
abundance: once
len: 16

CDR3nt: TGTGCCAGCAGTTCGCCGGGCTTACCCCTTTACGAGCAGTACTTC
CDR3aa: CASSSPGLPLYEQYF
j_gene: TRBJ2-7
d_gene: NA
v_gene: TRBV28
abundance: NA
len: 15

CDR3nt: TGCGCCAGCAGCTTAGGGCAGGTCGTAGACGAGCAGTACTTC
CDR3aa: CASSLGQVVDEQYF
j_gene: TRBJ2-7
d_gene: NA
v_gene: TRBV5-1
abundance: NA
len: 14

CDR3nt: TGTGCCAGCAGCCAGGACAGGGGCGGGGCTGGGGCCAACGTCCTGACTTTC
CDR3aa: CASSQDRGGAGANVLTF
j_gene: TRBJ2-6
d_gene: TRBD1
v_gene: TRBV14
abundance: once
len: 17

CDR3nt: TGCGCCAGCAGCCGGGGTCGAAGCGACCATTTCTCCTACGAGCAGTACTTC
CDR3aa: CASSRGRSDHFSYEQYF
j_gene: TRBJ2-7
d_gene: NA
v_gene: TRBV5-1
abundance: NA
len: 17

CDR3nt: TGTGCCAGTAGTATAACGGGAGTTGCCGGGGAGCTGTTTTTT
CDR3aa: CASSITGVAGELFF
j_gene: TRBJ2-2
d_gene: NA
v_gene: TRBV19
abundance: NA
len: 14

CDR3nt: TGTGCCAGCAGTTGGGGGCGAGTTGAGACCCAGTACTTC
CDR3aa: CASSWGRVETQYF
j_gene: TRBJ2-5
d_gene: NA
v_gene: TRBV6-6
abundance: NA
len: 13

CDR3nt: TGTGCCAGCAGCTTGGCTCGCAGGGTCCATGAGCAGTTCTTC
CDR3aa: CASSLARRVHEQFF
j_gene: TRBJ2-1
d_gene: NA
v_gene: TRBV5-4
abundance: NA
len: 14

CDR3nt: TGTGCCAGCAGTTACTCGCGGCTAGCGGGAGACAATGAGCAGTTCTTC
CDR3aa: CASSYSRLAGDNEQFF
j_gene: TRBJ2-1
d_gene: TRBD2
v_gene: TRBV6-6
abundance: NA
len: 16

CDR3nt: TGTGCCAGCAGTGAACAGGGGATGGACCAAGAGACCCAGTACTTC
CDR3aa: CASSEQGMDQETQYF
j_gene: TRBJ2-5
d_gene: NA
v_gene: TRBV2
abundance: once
len: 15

CDR3nt: TGTGCCAGCAGTTACTGGCCAGACGAGAACACTGAAGCTTTCTTT
CDR3aa: CASSYWPDENTEAFF
j_gene: TRBJ1-1
d_gene: NA
v_gene: TRBV6-5
abundance: once
len: 15

CDR3nt: TGTGCCAGCAGCCATAGAAGGGGAAGGCGCTACGAGCAGTACTTC
CDR3aa: CASSHRRGRRYEQYF
j_gene: TRBJ2-7
d_gene: NA
v_gene: TRBV7-9
abundance: NA
len: 15

CDR3nt: TGTGCTAGCAGCTTAAGAGATCCCCCAGATACGCAGTATTTT
CDR3aa: CASSLRDPPDTQYF
j_gene: TRBJ2-3
d_gene: NA
v_gene: TRBV7-7
abundance: NA
len: 14

CDR3nt: TGTGCCAGCAGCTTTCCAGGGGGCAAATTCAATGAGCAGTTCTTC
CDR3aa: CASSFPGGKFNEQFF
j_gene: TRBJ2-1
d_gene: TRBD1
v_gene: TRBV5-4
abundance: NA
len: 15

CDR3nt: TGTGCCAGCGGACCCCGACATGGGGAGACCCAGTACTTC
CDR3aa: CASGPRHGETQYF
j_gene: TRBJ2-5
d_gene: NA
v_gene: TRBV2
abundance: once
len: 13

CDR3nt: TGTGCCAGCAGTTCCTTTGGACTAGCGGGTTACGAGCAGTACTTC
CDR3aa: CASSSFGLAGYEQYF
j_gene: TRBJ2-7
d_gene: TRBD2
v_gene: TRBV6-5
abundance: NA
len: 15

CDR3nt: TGTGCCAGCAGTTTTCCTAGCGGACGGAACGACTACGAGCAGTACTTC
CDR3aa: CASSFPSGRNDYEQYF
j_gene: TRBJ2-7
d_gene: TRBD2
v_gene: TRBV28
abundance: NA
len: 16

CDR3nt: TGTGCCAGCAGTCGAACAGCTAGCTCCTACAATGAGCAGTTCTTC
CDR3aa: CASSRTASSYNEQFF
j_gene: TRBJ2-1
d_gene: NA
v_gene: TRBV6-5
abundance: NA
len: 15

CDR3nt: TGTGCCTGGAGTGGGGTTGTGAGCAATCAGCCCCAGCATTTT
CDR3aa: CAWSGVVSNQPQHF
j_gene: TRBJ1-5
d_gene: NA
v_gene: TRBV30
abundance: NA
len: 14

CDR3nt: TGTGCCAGCCTAGGGAAGGTACAACCGCAAGAGACCCAGTACTTC
CDR3aa: CASLGKVQPQETQYF
j_gene: TRBJ2-5
d_gene: NA
v_gene: TRBV7-2
abundance: once
len: 15

CDR3nt: TGTGCCAGCTCCTTAGCGGGAGGACCTGATACGCAGTATTTT
CDR3aa: CASSLAGGPDTQYF
j_gene: TRBJ2-3
d_gene: TRBD2
v_gene: TRBV18
abundance: NA
len: 14

CDR3nt: TGTGCCAGCTCACCACCGCTGGTAAGACTAGGCGGGAACATTCAGTACTTC
CDR3aa: CASSPPLVRLGGNIQYF
j_gene: TRBJ2-4
d_gene: NA
v_gene: TRBV18
abundance: NA
len: 17

CDR3nt: TGTGCCAGCAGTCCACAGGGTTGGGGCACTGAAGCTTTCTTT
CDR3aa: CASSPQGWGTEAFF
j_gene: TRBJ1-1
d_gene: NA
v_gene: TRBV28
abundance: NA
len: 14

CDR3nt: TGTGCCACCAGCAGAGATCCCCGGAGCCTGGAGGCCCAGTACTTC
CDR3aa: CATSRDPRSLEAQYF
j_gene: TRBJ2-5
d_gene: NA
v_gene: TRBV15
abundance: NA
len: 15

CDR3nt: TGTGCCAGCAGCCCAAGGGACGGATCCTATTATGGCTACACCTTC
CDR3aa: CASSPRDGSYYGYTF
j_gene: TRBJ1-2
d_gene: NA
v_gene: TRBV7-9
abundance: NA
len: 15

CDR3nt: TGTGCCAGCAGTATACTAGGGACAGGGTGGGAAAATGGCTACACCTTC
CDR3aa: CASSILGTGWENGYTF
j_gene: TRBJ1-2
d_gene: TRBD1
v_gene: TRBV28
abundance: NA
len: 16

CDR3nt: TGTGCCAGTAGCCGCATGGGACAGAACCAAGAGACCCAGTACTTC
CDR3aa: CASSRMGQNQETQYF
j_gene: TRBJ2-5
d_gene: TRBD1
v_gene: TRBV19
abundance: NA
len: 15

CDR3nt: TGTGCCAGCAGTTACTCGACAGGGGCCAAAAACATTCAGTACTTC
CDR3aa: CASSYSTGAKNIQYF
j_gene: TRBJ2-4
d_gene: TRBD1
v_gene: TRBV6-5
abundance: NA
len: 15

CDR3nt: TGTGCCAGTAGTAGGGGGCAGGTCAATCAGCCCCAGCATTTT
CDR3aa: CASSRGQVNQPQHF
j_gene: TRBJ1-5
d_gene: NA
v_gene: TRBV19
abundance: few
len: 14

CDR3nt: TGTGCCAGCAGTTTAGAGGTCTCCTACGAGCAGTACTTC
CDR3aa: CASSLEVSYEQYF
j_gene: TRBJ2-7
d_gene: NA
v_gene: TRBV28
abundance: NA
len: 13

CDR3nt: TGTGCCAGTAGCTCACAGGGTAATGAAAAACTGTTTTTT
CDR3aa: CASSSQGNEKLFF
j_gene: TRBJ1-4
d_gene: NA
v_gene: TRBV19
abundance: NA
len: 13

CDR3nt: TGTGCCAGTAGTTCCGGGACAGGTAATCAGCCCCAGCATTTT
CDR3aa: CASSSGTGNQPQHF
j_gene: TRBJ1-5
d_gene: TRBD1
v_gene: TRBV19
abundance: NA
len: 14